The source of this T cell receptor (beta chain) is a study of CDR3 diversity in severe acne. The germline gives CDR1 SNHLY, CDR2 FYNNEI. The V segment lost 5 bases and the J segment 3 bases; nucleotides outside the gene matches: 6. The CDR3 sequence is 14 residues long. TCRdb called the PCR reads again in MiXCR, with one record for every CDR3 protein. In the table there are tens of thousands of distinct CDR3 sequences, around 50% of which are singletons. This clonotype originated in a male donor in good health, without acne. The sample was blood. The chain is built from TRBV2 and TRBJ2-5; 7 nucleotides align to TRBD2. In DNA form, the CDR3 reads TGTGCCAGCAGTTACTCGGCGGGAGAAGAGACCCAGTACTTC. Translation gives CASSYSAGEETQYF.